One T cell receptor beta chain is described in this entry. A J-beta primer mix and a sample-barcoded 5' primer were used in a second PCR of roughly 6 to 12 cycles. TCRdb passed the 5' RACE reads through MiXCR, listing each CDR3 protein once. The sample holds almost 550,000 distinct CDR3 sequences; approximately 25% are singletons and the top ten take under 9%. These data belong to a study of blood T cells in healthy people across ages. The sample was also linked to a second study, of T cells of mothers and their children. That study reports: Mothers gave over 8 million TCR beta CDR3 reads each, and children 2.5 million to 3 million each.

Sequenced input: blood. This receptor was taken from a boy younger than 18 in good health.

The CDR3 DNA reads TGTGCCAGCAGTGTCGGGACTAGCGTGACCTACGAGCAGTACTTC. This translates into CASSVGTSVTYEQYF. V is TRBV12-3 or TRBV12-4 and J is TRBJ2-7; 10 bases match TRBD2. This CDR3 region has 15 residues. V shed 5 bases and J 2 bases; nucleotides not matched to a gene: 6.